Below, 24 T cell receptor beta chains from the same sample are listed, as sequenced in a study of cytomegalovirus exposure and HLA in healthy donors. The PCR made use of 60 Vbeta and 13 Jbeta primers. Sequencing was performed with immunoSEQ multiplex PCR; in TCRdb, only in-frame clones are kept and a portion is missing. In the table there are about 130,000 clones, more than 75% of which are singletons. Sequencing was carried out using PBMCs. These TCRs come from a woman aged 45-65 years in good health and CMV-seropositive.

The genes are TRBV2 and TRBJ2-5, with a weak D call TRBD1 (6 bases). Trimming stripped 7 bases from V and 1 base from J, with 7 bases between. The germline CDR1 and CDR2 sequences are SNHLY and FYNNEI. The CDR3 runs 12 residues. The CDR3 here is CASNRVQETQYF. The CDR3 bases are TGTGCCAGCAACAGGGTCCAAGAGACCCAGTACTTC.

This chain uses TRBV9 with TRBJ1-3; D uncertain. Germline V CDR1 and CDR2: SGDLS, YYNGEE. The CDR3 contains 14 residues. Trimming took off 1 base at V and 0 bases at J, with 5 bases between the two ends. The CDR3 region has the DNA TGTGCCAGCAGCGTATTCTCCTCTGGAAACACCATATATTTT. As protein: CASSVFSSGNTIYF.

CDR3 nucleotide sequence: TGTGCCGCTAGCGGGAGGGATGAGACCCAGTACTTC. Its translation: CAASGRDETQYF. This chain uses TRBV10-3 with TRBJ2-5, with 12 bases fitting TRBD2. V trimming: 11 bases; J trimming: 5 bases; junction bases outside the gene matches: 3. This CDR3 has 12 residues. Germline CDR1 ENHRY, CDR2 SYGVKD.

The chain combines TRBV7-9 with TRBJ2-2; 8 bases agree with TRBD2. The CDR3 consists of 19 residues. CDR1 and CDR2 (germline): SEHNR, FQNEAQ (reference sequence). V was clipped by 5 bases and J by 7 bases; unmatched bases: 21. The CDR3 reads CASSPGRIGGASVYGELFF. CDR3 nucleotide sequence: TGTGCCAGCAGCCCCGGTCGGATCGGGGGGGCATCAGTTTACGGGGAGCTGTTTTTT.

There are a few counts of this clone. The V call is TRBV7-2, the J call TRBJ1-5, with D uncertain. Looked up from germline, CDR1 is SGHTA and CDR2 is FQGNSA. Trimming removed 1 base from V and 7 bases from J, with 8 bases in between. The CDR3 covers 13 residues. CDR3 DNA sequence: TGTGCCAGCAGCTTAGAGGGAGTCCAGCCCCAGCATTTT. Amino acids: CASSLEGVQPQHF.

The chain carries TRBV5-6 and TRBJ1-2, with D perhaps matching TRBD1 (6 bases). V lost 4 bases and J 2 bases, leaving 9 bases between the germline ends. Germline V lookup: CDR1 SGHDT, CDR2 YYEEEE. CDR3 length equals 13 residues. CDR3 nucleotides: TGTGCCAGCAGCCCCACAGGGAACTATGGCTACACCTTC. Translation: CASSPTGNYGYTF.

V and J are TRBV19 and TRBJ1-2, with D possibly matching TRBD1 (5 bases). The CDR3 is 16 residues long. Trimming left V 3 bases short and J 4 bases short, with 18 bases between. Germline-derived CDR1 and CDR2 are LNHDA and SQIVND (reference sequence). The CDR3 sequence is CASSISRASEGYGYTF. The CDR3, as DNA: TGTGCCAGTAGTATCAGCAGGGCCTCTGAAGGCTATGGCTACACCTTC. The complete variable domain, with remaining parts taken from reference TRBV19 and TRBJ1-2, reads DGGITQSPKYLFRKEGQNVTLSCEQNLNHDAMYWYRQDPGQGLRLIYYSQIVNDFQKGDIAEGYSVSREKKESFPLTVTSAQKNPTAFYLCASSISRASEGYGYTFGSGTRLTVV.

The genes are TRBV5-4 and TRBJ2-3, with 14 positions matching TRBD2. V was clipped by 3 bases and J by 3 bases; unmatched bases: 0. Germline V gene lookup returns CDR1 SGHNT and CDR2 YYREEE (reference sequence). This CDR3 has 15 residues. DNA for the CDR3: TGTGCCAGCAGCTGGACTAGCGGGGGGACAGATACGCAGTATTTT. It translates to CASSWTSGGTDTQYF.

V usage is TRBV7-3 and J usage is TRBJ2-1; D possibly corresponds to TRBD2 (5 bases). The CDR3 extends over 15 amino acids. The V end was cut by 1 base, the J end by 0 bases, with 7 bases between. Germline V CDR1 and CDR2: SGHTA, FQGTGA. DNA for the CDR3: TGTGCCAGCAGCTTAAACGGGGTCTCCTACAATGAGCAGTTCTTC. This translates into CASSLNGVSYNEQFF.

The chain recombines TRBV7-9 with TRBJ1-2; tentatively, D is TRBD1 (5 bases). This CDR3 has 15 residues. CDR1 SEHNR and CDR2 FQNEAQ come from the germline V gene (reference sequence). V lost 1 base and J lost 5, with 14 bases in between. CDR3 nucleotide sequence: TGTGCCAGCAGCTTAGAAGCGGGCAGGGCTTATGGCTACACCTTC. Protein product: CASSLEAGRAYGYTF.

The chain joins TRBV10-3 to TRBJ2-7, with TRBD2 matching over 8 bases. CDR3 size: 15 residues. With V trimmed by 7 bases and J by 6 bases, 14 bases remained unmatched. The germline V gene has CDR1 ENHRY and CDR2 SYGVKD. The DNA for the CDR3 is TGTGCCATCACGAGCGGGACTAGTTCCCTGGGCGAGCAGTACTTC. Protein: CAITSGTSSLGEQYF.

Notes on this clone: Since no conserved phenylalanine or tryptophan closes the CDR3, a read error is the likely cause. The J gene is TRBJ2-7, the V gene TRBV7-9; 10 bases fit TRBD1. CDR1 SEHNR and CDR2 FQNEAQ come from the germline V gene (reference sequence). With 6 bases clipped from V and 7 bases from J, the junction kept 9 bases outside the gene matches. The CDR3 sequence is 14 residues long. CDR3 nucleotide sequence: TGTGCCAGCAGTACGGGACAGGGGCAGTCTGAGCAGTACCTC. This encodes CASSTGQGQSEQYL.

This clone was counted between two and nine times. The rearrangement joins TRBV28 to TRBJ2-1; 7 bases match TRBD1. CDR1 is MDHEN and CDR2 is SYDVKM in the germline V gene. Germline trimming cut 5 bases from V and 3 bases from J; bases unmatched to any gene: 13. This CDR3 contains 17 residues. In DNA form, the CDR3 reads TGTGCCAGCAGTACCCATCACCTGACAGGGATCTACAATGAGCAGTTCTTC. It codes for CASSTHHLTGIYNEQFF.

A single count supports this clone. This rearrangement joins TRBV19 to TRBJ1-1; 9 nucleotides line up with TRBD1. The J segment lost 5 bases and the V segment lost 3 bases, leaving 10 bases of the junction unmatched. This CDR3 comprises 16 residues. Germline CDR1 reads LNHDA; CDR2 reads SQIVND (reference sequence). CDR3 amino acids: CASSIAEGQGWTEAFF. CDR3 coding DNA: TGTGCCAGTAGTATCGCCGAAGGACAGGGGTGGACTGAAGCTTTCTTT.

This clone was counted between two and nine times. The chain combines TRBV19 with TRBJ1-4; TRBD1 matches 8 bases. The junction had 18 bases not matched to a gene; V was cut back by 8 bases and J by 7 bases. CDR1 is LNHDA and CDR2 is SQIVND in the germline V gene (reference sequence). The CDR3 has 17 residues. This chain's CDR3 is CASYGGDRGLRSEKLFF. DNA for the CDR3: TGTGCCAGTTATGGAGGTGACAGGGGTCTAAGGAGTGAAAAACTGTTTTTT.

This chain joins TRBV14 and TRBJ2-1; TRBD2 is a possible D gene (6 bases). Germline V gives CDR1 SGHDN, CDR2 FVKESK. This CDR3 comprises 16 residues. V shed 2 bases and J shed 4 bases, with 15 bases lying between them. CDR3 in amino acids: CASSQSGTSRYNEQFF. CDR3 in DNA: TGTGCCAGCAGCCAAAGTGGGACTTCACGGTACAATGAGCAGTTCTTC. The full variable domain, with the rest looked up from reference TRBV14 and TRBJ2-1, is EAGVTQFPSHSVIEKGQTVTLRCDPISGHDNLYWYRRVMGKEIKFLLHFVKESKQDESGMPNNRFLAERTGGTYSTLKVQPAELEDSGVYFCASSQSGTSRYNEQFFGPGTRLTVL.

This clone was observed a single time. The rearrangement uses TRBV6-1 and TRBJ1-4; no clear D. The CDR3 sequence is 14 residues long. From germline, CDR1 is MNHNS and CDR2 SASEGT. The germline V and J ends were trimmed by 6 bases and 0 bases, with 8 bases remaining between them. CDR3 DNA: TGTGCCAGCAGACTTATATCAACTAATGAAAAACTGTTTTTT. As protein: CASRLISTNEKLFF.

This chain connects TRBV6-1 to TRBJ2-5, with a possible D match to TRBD1 (5 bases). The V end was cut by 6 bases, the J end by 1 base, with 12 bases between. The CDR3 covers 14 residues. Germline CDR1 and CDR2: MNHNS and SASEGT. In DNA, the CDR3 is TGTGCCAGCAGCCGTAGGGGCGGCCAAGAGACCCAGTACTTC. It encodes CASSRRGGQETQYF.

The chain has TRBV27 and TRBJ2-7; no clear D. Germline V CDR1 and CDR2: MNHEY, SMNVEV (reference sequence). There are 13 residues in the CDR3. The V end was cut by 1 base, the J end by 3 bases, with 7 bases between. The CDR3 loop is CASSLLIDYEQYF. The CDR3, as DNA: TGTGCCAGCAGTTTATTGATAGACTACGAGCAGTACTTC.

This chain uses TRBV7-3 with TRBJ2-1, with TRBD1 as a possible D gene (5 bases). The V gene lost 3 bases and the J gene lost 4 bases, with 13 bases spanning the gap. Germline CDR1 SGHTA, CDR2 FQGTGA. CDR3 size: 15 residues. The CDR3 DNA is TGTGCCAGCAGCTTTGGCCCAACAGGTTACAATGAGCAGTTCTTC. It translates to CASSFGPTGYNEQFF.

The chain combines TRBV7-9 with TRBJ2-7, with D possibly TRBD1 on 5 matching bases. Germline assignment: CDR1 SEHNR and CDR2 FQNEAQ (reference sequence). The CDR3 is 14 residues long. V was pared by 3 bases and J by 4 bases, with 13 bases between. This chain's CDR3 is CASSFWTLPYEQYF. CDR3 coding DNA: TGTGCCAGCAGCTTCTGGACACTGCCGTACGAGCAGTACTTC.

The gene calls are TRBV2 and TRBJ1-4; D is possibly TRBD1 (6 bases). Trimming took off 6 bases at V and 4 bases at J, with 15 bases between the two ends. CDR1 and CDR2 from the germline V gene are SNHLY and FYNNEI. The CDR3 covers 15 residues. Here the CDR3 reads CASRGSTGRNEKLFF. In DNA form, the CDR3 reads TGTGCCAGCAGGGGATCGACAGGCCGTAATGAAAAACTGTTTTTT.

The chain has TRBV27 and TRBJ2-5, with TRBD2 matching 11 bases. V lost 6 bases, J lost 2 bases, and 5 bases stayed unmatched. Germline V gene data show CDR1 as MNHEY and CDR2 as SMNVEV (reference sequence). The CDR3 totals 15 residues. The CDR3 reads CASRVAGGMQETQYF. The CDR3 DNA is TGTGCCAGCAGGGTAGCGGGGGGGATGCAAGAGACCCAGTACTTC.

This sequence joins TRBV15 and TRBJ2-3; 7 bases align to TRBD2. CDR1 is LNHNV and CDR2 is YYDKDF in the germline V gene (reference sequence). The CDR3 totals 14 residues. After removal of 3 bases from V and 2 bases from J, the junction contained 2 bases not matched to a gene. As DNA, the CDR3 is TGTGCCACCAGCAGTGGGGACTACACAGATACGCAGTATTTT. Translating it yields CATSSGDYTDTQYF.